A selection of T cell receptor beta chains follows, all from one sample in a study of beta chain features in type 1 diabetes. The table came from immunoSEQ multiplex PCR; TCRdb's copy has only in-frame clones and leaves some out. The sample records roughly 450,000 clones, 10% to 12% being singletons. Material for sequencing was naive CD4+ T cells from blood. Every receptor here comes from a woman younger than 30 in good health. Both conserved end residues are part of each CDR3. Each record gives: D gene, J gene, clone size, CDR3 length, V gene, CDR3 DNA, CDR3 protein. The D gene is left open where the match is weak. Some rows mark clone size as missing; the rest say once, few, many or name a class of expanded clone.

d_call: NA; j_call: TRBJ2-3; clone_size: NA; cdr3_length: 15; v_call: TRBV5-1; cdr3_nt: TGCGCCAGCAGCTTGGTAGTTGGGAGCACAGATACGCAGTATTTT; cdr3_aa: CASSLVVGSTDTQYF
d_call: NA; j_call: TRBJ1-1; clone_size: NA; cdr3_length: 13; v_call: TRBV25-1; cdr3_nt: TGTGCCAGCAGTCCGGTGGGAAACACTGAAGCTTTCTTT; cdr3_aa: CASSPVGNTEAFF
d_call: NA; j_call: TRBJ2-5; clone_size: NA; cdr3_length: 12; v_call: TRBV18; cdr3_nt: TGTGCCAGCTCACCGGGGCAAGAGACCCAGTACTTC; cdr3_aa: CASSPGQETQYF
d_call: NA; j_call: TRBJ2-5; clone_size: NA; cdr3_length: 14; v_call: TRBV15; cdr3_nt: TGTGCCACCAGCAGTCGGCAGCACCAAGAGACCCAGTACTTC; cdr3_aa: CATSSRQHQETQYF
d_call: NA; j_call: TRBJ2-3; clone_size: few; cdr3_length: 12; v_call: TRBV10-3; cdr3_nt: TGTGCCTCGACTGGGAGCACAGATACGCAGTATTTT; cdr3_aa: CASTGSTDTQYF
d_call: NA; j_call: TRBJ2-1; clone_size: few; cdr3_length: 15; v_call: TRBV7-9; cdr3_nt: TGTGCCAGCAGCTTCACCAAGAGCTCCTACAATGAGCAGTTCTTC; cdr3_aa: CASSFTKSSYNEQFF
d_call: TRBD2; j_call: TRBJ2-3; clone_size: NA; cdr3_length: 15; v_call: TRBV29-1; cdr3_nt: TGCAGCGCTGACGGACTAGCGGGGAGCACAGATACGCAGTATTTT; cdr3_aa: CSADGLAGSTDTQYF
d_call: TRBD1; j_call: TRBJ2-1; clone_size: few; cdr3_length: 15; v_call: TRBV7-2; cdr3_nt: TGTGCCAGCAGCAAATTCGACAGGGGTTCCTATGAGCAGTTCTTC; cdr3_aa: CASSKFDRGSYEQFF
d_call: NA; j_call: TRBJ2-7; clone_size: few; cdr3_length: 9; v_call: TRBV7-9; cdr3_nt: TGTGCCAGCGGCTACGAGCAGTACTTC; cdr3_aa: CASGYEQYF
d_call: NA; j_call: TRBJ2-5; clone_size: NA; cdr3_length: 13; v_call: TRBV7-2; cdr3_nt: TGTGCCAGCAGCCCCCAAGGGAGCGAGACCCAGTACTTC; cdr3_aa: CASSPQGSETQYF
d_call: NA; j_call: TRBJ1-1; clone_size: NA; cdr3_length: 14; v_call: TRBV2; cdr3_nt: TGTGCCAGCAGTGAAGAGGCGGGGAACACTGAAGCTTTCTTT; cdr3_aa: CASSEEAGNTEAFF
d_call: NA; j_call: TRBJ2-3; clone_size: few; cdr3_length: 15; v_call: TRBV12-5; cdr3_nt: TGTGCTAGTGGTCCAGGGCTTACTAGCACAGATACGCAGTATTTT; cdr3_aa: CASGPGLTSTDTQYF
d_call: NA; j_call: TRBJ2-5; clone_size: few; cdr3_length: 15; v_call: TRBV25-1; cdr3_nt: TGTGCCAGCAGTGAAGGTCACCCTGTCCAAGAGACCCAGTACTTC; cdr3_aa: CASSEGHPVQETQYF
d_call: TRBD2; j_call: TRBJ2-1; clone_size: NA; cdr3_length: 16; v_call: TRBV30; cdr3_nt: TGTGCCTGGAGTCCGCCGGGACTAGCCGACAGAAATGAGCAGTTCTTC; cdr3_aa: CAWSPPGLADRNEQFF
d_call: TRBD1; j_call: TRBJ2-5; clone_size: few; cdr3_length: 12; v_call: TRBV5-4; cdr3_nt: TGTGCCAGCAGCGGAAGGACAGGGACCCAGTACTTC; cdr3_aa: CASSGRTGTQYF
d_call: TRBD1; j_call: TRBJ2-1; clone_size: few; cdr3_length: 15; v_call: TRBV7-2; cdr3_nt: TGTGCCAGCAGCTTAGCGGCAGGGGGCTCGGACGAGCAGTTCTTC; cdr3_aa: CASSLAAGGSDEQFF
d_call: TRBD2; j_call: TRBJ2-3; clone_size: few; cdr3_length: 17; v_call: TRBV13; cdr3_nt: TGTGCCAGCAGCTCCCCGGTGAGCGGGGGGGCCACAGATACGCAGTATTTT; cdr3_aa: CASSSPVSGGATDTQYF
d_call: NA; j_call: TRBJ2-1; clone_size: NA; cdr3_length: 15; v_call: TRBV15; cdr3_nt: TGTGCCACCAGCAGAGCGCCCGGGAGCTACAATGAGCAGTTCTTC; cdr3_aa: CATSRAPGSYNEQFF
d_call: NA; j_call: TRBJ1-6; clone_size: few; cdr3_length: 17; v_call: TRBV4-1; cdr3_nt: TGCGCCAGCTCCCCCGTGGGCAGGGGTCGCCGTAATTCACCCCTCCACTTT; cdr3_aa: CASSPVGRGRRNSPLHF
d_call: TRBD1; j_call: TRBJ1-1; clone_size: NA; cdr3_length: 14; v_call: TRBV7-9; cdr3_nt: TGTGCCAGCAGACCGACAGGGAGGGGGACTGAAGCTTTCTTT; cdr3_aa: CASRPTGRGTEAFF
d_call: NA; j_call: TRBJ1-2; clone_size: few; cdr3_length: 13; v_call: TRBV7-8; cdr3_nt: TGTGCCAGCAGCCCGAGGACCCCGAGTGGCTACACCTTC; cdr3_aa: CASSPRTPSGYTF
d_call: NA; j_call: TRBJ2-3; clone_size: few; cdr3_length: 16; v_call: TRBV25-1; cdr3_nt: TGTGCCAGCAGTGAGGGAGGTTGGGGGTATGCAGATACGCAGTATTTT; cdr3_aa: CASSEGGWGYADTQYF
d_call: TRBD1; j_call: TRBJ1-2; clone_size: NA; cdr3_length: 14; v_call: TRBV4-3; cdr3_nt: TGCGCCAGCAGCCAGGGGACAGAATTGTATGGCTACACCTTC; cdr3_aa: CASSQGTELYGYTF
d_call: NA; j_call: TRBJ2-3; clone_size: few; cdr3_length: 13; v_call: TRBV14; cdr3_nt: TGTGCCAGCAGCCAAGTCAGGCCAGATACGCAGTATTTT; cdr3_aa: CASSQVRPDTQYF
d_call: TRBD1; j_call: TRBJ2-1; clone_size: few; cdr3_length: 15; v_call: TRBV6-1; cdr3_nt: TGTGCCAGCAGGAGAATGACAGGGGCTTACAATGAGCAGTTCTTC; cdr3_aa: CASRRMTGAYNEQFF
d_call: TRBD1; j_call: TRBJ2-1; clone_size: once; cdr3_length: 14; v_call: TRBV27; cdr3_nt: TGTGCCAGCAGGGGGACAGGGGAGATCTATGAGCAGTTCTTC; cdr3_aa: CASRGTGEIYEQFF
d_call: NA; j_call: TRBJ2-7; clone_size: NA; cdr3_length: 13; v_call: TRBV5-1; cdr3_nt: TGCGCCAGCAGCTTGGTAGGCACCTACGAGCAGTACTTC; cdr3_aa: CASSLVGTYEQYF
d_call: NA; j_call: TRBJ2-3; clone_size: NA; cdr3_length: 13; v_call: TRBV30; cdr3_nt: TGTGCCTCCTTAGCGGAGTTCACAGATACGCAGTATTTT; cdr3_aa: CASLAEFTDTQYF
d_call: TRBD2; j_call: TRBJ2-3; clone_size: NA; cdr3_length: 19; v_call: TRBV15; cdr3_nt: TGTGCCACCAGCAGAGTCCCGCCGGGGGGGCTGCAGGGTACAGATACGCAGTATTTT; cdr3_aa: CATSRVPPGGLQGTDTQYF
d_call: NA; j_call: TRBJ2-5; clone_size: NA; cdr3_length: 14; v_call: TRBV5-1; cdr3_nt: TGCGCCAGCAGCTTGTACGGGGTGCGGGAGACCCAGTACTTC; cdr3_aa: CASSLYGVRETQYF
d_call: NA; j_call: TRBJ2-7; clone_size: few; cdr3_length: 15; v_call: TRBV7-2; cdr3_nt: TGTGCCAGCAGCTCCCGCTCTAGCGCCAGCTACGAGCAGTACTTC; cdr3_aa: CASSSRSSASYEQYF
d_call: NA; j_call: TRBJ1-4; clone_size: few; cdr3_length: 16; v_call: TRBV4-2; cdr3_nt: TGTGCCAGCAGCCAGGCCGGTGGGGCAACTAATGAAAAACTGTTTTTT; cdr3_aa: CASSQAGGATNEKLFF
d_call: NA; j_call: TRBJ2-7; clone_size: few; cdr3_length: 14; v_call: TRBV7-2; cdr3_nt: TGTGCCAGCAGACCCACTAGTGCCCCTCTCGAGCAGTACTTC; cdr3_aa: CASRPTSAPLEQYF
d_call: NA; j_call: TRBJ1-2; clone_size: NA; cdr3_length: 13; v_call: TRBV7-2; cdr3_nt: TGTGCCAGCAGCTTAGTATTGGGGAATGGCTACACCTTC; cdr3_aa: CASSLVLGNGYTF
d_call: NA; j_call: TRBJ2-5; clone_size: few; cdr3_length: 16; v_call: TRBV7-8; cdr3_nt: TGTGCCAGCAGCTTAAGCGGGTCTATGGACCAAGAGACCCAGTACTTC; cdr3_aa: CASSLSGSMDQETQYF
d_call: NA; j_call: TRBJ1-4; clone_size: NA; cdr3_length: 15; v_call: TRBV4-1; cdr3_nt: TGCGCCAGCAGCCAAGTCGGGGCAAAGCTGGAAAAACTGTTTTTT; cdr3_aa: CASSQVGAKLEKLFF
d_call: NA; j_call: TRBJ2-5; clone_size: NA; cdr3_length: 15; v_call: TRBV7-2; cdr3_nt: TGTGCCAGCAGCTTCGGCAGCGTAGTCCAAGAGACCCAGTACTTC; cdr3_aa: CASSFGSVVQETQYF
d_call: NA; j_call: TRBJ2-6; clone_size: few; cdr3_length: 15; v_call: TRBV14; cdr3_nt: TGTGCCAGCAGCTTAAGGTTATCTGGGGCCAACGTCCTGACTTTC; cdr3_aa: CASSLRLSGANVLTF
d_call: TRBD1; j_call: TRBJ2-1; clone_size: NA; cdr3_length: 17; v_call: TRBV9; cdr3_nt: TGTGCCAGCAGCGTAGATGGGCCGGGACAGGGAGACAATGAGCAGTTCTTC; cdr3_aa: CASSVDGPGQGDNEQFF
d_call: NA; j_call: TRBJ2-1; clone_size: few; cdr3_length: 16; v_call: TRBV10-3; cdr3_nt: TGTGCCATCAGTGACCGGGCCGCGGCCTCCTACAATGAGCAGTTCTTC; cdr3_aa: CAISDRAAASYNEQFF
d_call: NA; j_call: TRBJ1-5; clone_size: few; cdr3_length: 11; v_call: TRBV20-1; cdr3_nt: TGCAGTGCTGGGAGGGGTCAGCCCCAGCATTTT; cdr3_aa: CSAGRGQPQHF
d_call: NA; j_call: TRBJ1-1; clone_size: NA; cdr3_length: 13; v_call: TRBV7-3; cdr3_nt: TGTGCCAGCAGCCCGACCTCGGGAACTGAAGCTTTCTTT; cdr3_aa: CASSPTSGTEAFF
d_call: NA; j_call: TRBJ1-6; clone_size: NA; cdr3_length: 14; v_call: TRBV6-1; cdr3_nt: TGTGCCAGCAGTTATCTGGGCGGAAATTCACCCCTCCACTTT; cdr3_aa: CASSYLGGNSPLHF
d_call: NA; j_call: TRBJ2-3; clone_size: few; cdr3_length: 16; v_call: TRBV19; cdr3_nt: TGTGCCAGTAGAAATATGGGCGGGACACCTCTCGATACGCAGTATTTT; cdr3_aa: CASRNMGGTPLDTQYF
d_call: NA; j_call: TRBJ2-3; clone_size: few; cdr3_length: 13; v_call: TRBV29-1; cdr3_nt: TGCAGCGTTGCGGCTAGCTCTGCAGATACGCAGTATTTT; cdr3_aa: CSVAASSADTQYF
d_call: NA; j_call: TRBJ2-6; clone_size: NA; cdr3_length: 19; v_call: TRBV9; cdr3_nt: TGTGCCAGCAGCGTCGGTTTCCGGGACCGCTTCTCTGGGGCCAACGTCCTGACTTTC; cdr3_aa: CASSVGFRDRFSGANVLTF